These 21 T cell receptor beta chains originate from one sample sequenced in a study of T cell repertoires in cytomegalovirus infection. One entry per CDR3 protein, called by TCRdb with MiXCR from the reads. This sample has around 94,000 distinct CDR3 sequences; approximately 15% occur once, and the top ten carry roughly 8%. Sequences were obtained from PBMCs. The receptors were gathered from a human donor in good health (CMV status not recorded). Some clones in this sample may be carry-over from other donors' samples.

This clonotype was recorded a few times. This rearrangement joins TRBV5-4 to TRBJ2-3, with TRBD2 matching 9 bases. Germline values: CDR1 SGHNT, CDR2 YYREEE (reference sequence). Losses at the gene ends were 0 bases for V and 2 bases for J; bases not matched to a gene: 7. This CDR3 spans 17 amino acids. CDR3 loop: CASSLGPAGGITDTQYF. In DNA form, the CDR3 reads TGTGCCAGCAGCTTGGGTCCAGCGGGGGGCATCACAGATACGCAGTATTTT.

This clonotype was observed many times. This chain links TRBV7-2 with TRBJ1-2; possibly TRBD1 for D (6 bases). V was pared by 1 base and J by 4 bases, with 10 bases between. Germline CDR1 SGHTA, CDR2 FQGNSA. The CDR3 runs 14 residues. Written as DNA, the CDR3 is TGTGCCAGCAGCTTAGACAGGGCCACCTATGGCTACACCTTC. This translates into CASSLDRATYGYTF. Based on the CDR3 plus reference TRBV7-2 and TRBJ1-2, the full variable domain is GAGVSQSPSNKVTEKGKDVELRCDPISGHTALYWYRQSLGQGLEFLIYFQGNSAPDKSGLPSDRFSAERTGGSVSTLTIQRTQQEDSAVYLCASSLDRATYGYTFGSGTRLTVV.

This chain joins TRBV28 and TRBJ1-5; D unresolved. The CDR3 runs to 12 residues. Germline V gene sequence: CDR1 MDHEN, CDR2 SYDVKM. The germline V and J ends were trimmed by 5 bases and 6 bases, with 8 bases remaining between them. The CDR3, as DNA: TGTGCCAGCAGTACCCCGGGTCAGCCCCAGCATTTT. This gives the protein CASSTPGQPQHF.

This rearrangement joins TRBV28 to TRBJ2-7; D is ambiguous. Germline CDR1 is MDHEN and CDR2 is SYDVKM. CDR3 length: 15 residues. V lost 4 bases to trimming and J lost 0 bases, with 13 bases between them. As DNA, the CDR3 is TGTGCCAGCAGTTATTCCCAACAATACTCCTACGAGCAGTACTTC. Its translation: CASSYSQQYSYEQYF. Combining the CDR3 with reference TRBV28 and TRBJ2-7 gives the whole variable domain DVKVTQSSRYLVKRTGEKVFLECVQDMDHENMFWYRQDPGLGLRLIYFSYDVKMKEKGDIPEGYSVSREKKERFSLILESASTNQTSMYLCASSYSQQYSYEQYFGPGTRLTVT.

This clonotype was observed a few times. The CDR3 DNA reads TGTGCCAGCAGTGTGTCCGGGAGGGGGCTCGGCAATCAGCCCCAGCATTTT. Its protein product is CASSVSGRGLGNQPQHF. The chain links TRBV2 to TRBJ1-5; 7 positions agree with TRBD1. The CDR3 covers 17 residues. V dropped 4 bases and J dropped 2; count of bases not matched to a gene: 11. Germline loops: CDR1 SNHLY, CDR2 FYNNEI.

This clonotype was detected a few times. The chain links TRBV28 to TRBJ2-3, with 9 nucleotides matching TRBD1. The V and J ends lost 5 bases and 4 bases, in that order; junction bases with no gene match: 1. CDR3 length equals 13 residues. CDR1 is MDHEN and CDR2 is SYDVKM in the germline V gene. The CDR3 protein is CASSTGGADTQYF. CDR3 coding DNA: TGTGCCAGCAGTACAGGGGGCGCAGATACGCAGTATTTT.

The V call is TRBV6-2 or TRBV6-3, the J call TRBJ2-7; D possibly corresponds to TRBD2 (5 bases). V was cut by 5 bases and J by 0 bases, with 14 bases left in between. Germline V gives CDR1 MNHEY, CDR2 SVGEGT. The CDR3 spans 15 residues. CDR3: CASSTLASRSYEQYF. CDR3 DNA: TGTGCCAGCAGTACCTTAGCGTCTCGCTCCTACGAGCAGTACTTC.

This clonotype was recorded many times. The rearrangement uses TRBV12-3 or TRBV12-4 and TRBJ2-3; TRBD2 matches 8 bases. This CDR3 is built from 15 residues. The V segment lost 6 bases and the J segment 6 bases; nucleotides outside the gene matches: 11. CDR3 coding DNA: TGTGCCAGCAGCCCACCCCGGCTAGCGGGTGATACGCAGTATTTT. It translates to CASSPPRLAGDTQYF.

This clonotype has at least ten counts. The chain has TRBV28 and TRBJ1-2; D is unresolved. Germline assignment: CDR1 MDHEN and CDR2 SYDVKM. The ends were cut back, 7 bases at V and 2 bases at J, with 11 bases in the middle. This CDR3 is 13 amino acids long. The CDR3, as DNA: TGTGCCAGCAAAGCGACGGGGAACTATGGCTACACCTTC. Translation gives CASKATGNYGYTF.

The table lists this clonotype with many counts. V usage is TRBV7-6 and J usage is TRBJ2-5, with D perhaps matching TRBD2 (5 bases). V was cut by 5 bases and J by 5 bases, with 21 bases left in between. The CDR3 loop spans 16 amino acids. CDR1 is SGHVS and CDR2 is FNYEAQ in the germline V gene. CDR3 sequence (DNA): TGTGCCAGCAGCACCGACTCGGCAGGCTGGGAGGAGACCCAGTACTTC. It specifies CASSTDSAGWEETQYF.

This clonotype appeared many times. The chain joins TRBV7-2 to TRBJ2-7; D is undetermined. Looked up from germline, CDR1 is SGHTA and CDR2 is FQGNSA. The CDR3 extends over 13 amino acids. Trimming removed 6 bases from V and 2 bases from J, with 11 bases in between. CDR3 DNA sequence: TGTGCCAGCAGACATTCAGGAGCCTACGAGCAGTACTTC. Translated: CASRHSGAYEQYF.

This clonotype was detected ten times or more. This sequence joins TRBV7-2 and TRBJ1-3, with D possibly matching TRBD1 (5 bases). The CDR3 loop spans 14 amino acids. Germline loops: CDR1 SGHTA, CDR2 FQGNSA. V lost 5 bases to trimming and J lost 4 bases, with 12 bases between them. In DNA form, the CDR3 reads TGTGCCAGCAGCCCCGATTGGGGGGGAAACACCATATATTTT. Its translation: CASSPDWGGNTIYF.

The sample holds a few counts of this clonotype. The chain couples TRBV19 to TRBJ1-2; D is uncertain. The CDR3 loop spans 15 amino acids. Germline V gives CDR1 LNHDA, CDR2 SQIVND (reference sequence). V was pared by 4 bases and J by 5 bases, with 17 bases between. The CDR3 DNA is TGTGCCAGTAGTAAACAGCCTAACAACTTATATGGCTACACCTTC. Translated: CASSKQPNNLYGYTF.

The chain has TRBV27 and TRBJ1-4; D call uncertain. The V gene's germline CDR1 is MNHEY and CDR2 SMNVEV (reference sequence). CDR3 length equals 16 residues. The V gene lost 6 bases and the J gene lost 8 bases, with 22 bases spanning the gap. The DNA for the CDR3 is TGTGCCAGCAGCCCCCAACCCGGGATTGGCTACGAAAAACTGTTTTTT. It is translated as CASSPQPGIGYEKLFF.

This chain connects TRBV14 to TRBJ1-1, with 11 bases that match TRBD1. Germline assignment: CDR1 SGHDN and CDR2 FVKESK. The V gene end was trimmed by 4 bases and the J gene end by 5 bases; junction bases not matched to a gene: 3. This CDR3 has 14 residues. CDR3 residues: CASSPRDRGTEAFF. The CDR3 region has the DNA TGTGCCAGCAGCCCGAGGGACAGGGGGACTGAAGCTTTCTTT.

This clonotype appeared many times. V and J are TRBV19 and TRBJ1-3; no clear D. The CDR3 runs 11 residues. V was clipped by 10 bases and J by 3 bases, with 7 bases between them. Per germline, CDR1 LNHDA and CDR2 SQIVND (reference sequence). CDR3 region: CATDRGNTIYF. Here the CDR3 DNA reads TGTGCCACCGATCGTGGAAACACCATATATTTT.

The chain recombines TRBV10-3 with TRBJ2-7; D unresolved. Trimming shortened V by 3 bases and J by 0 bases, and 0 bases separated the two germline ends. CDR1 ENHRY and CDR2 SYGVKD come from the germline V gene. The CDR3 is 11 amino acids. CDR3 nucleotide sequence: TGTGCCATCAGTGACTCCTACGAGCAGTACTTC. Residues: CAISDSYEQYF.

This clonotype was detected ten times or more. The rearrangement uses TRBV12-3 or TRBV12-4 and TRBJ2-4; the D is unclear. This CDR3 contains 12 residues. V dropped 2 bases and J dropped 6 bases, with 5 bases sitting between them. The DNA of the CDR3 is TGTGCCAGCAGTTTACGGCGAAACATTCAGTACTTC. It encodes CASSLRRNIQYF.

This clonotype was counted only a few times. V usage is TRBV7-2 and J usage is TRBJ2-7; perhaps TRBD2 as D (7 bases). V lost 1 base to trimming and J lost 4 bases, with 20 bases between them. CDR3 length: 17 amino acids. Per germline, CDR1 SGHTA and CDR2 FQGNSA. Written as DNA, the CDR3 is TGTGCCAGCAGCTTAGGACCTGGGGGGGGGCCTAGTTACGAGCAGTACTTC. It is translated as CASSLGPGGGPSYEQYF.

This clonotype has a count of ten or more. The chain joins TRBV7-2 to TRBJ2-1, with 7 bases aligning to TRBD2. This CDR3 comprises 15 residues. The germline gives CDR1 SGHTA, CDR2 FQGNSA. Germline trimming cut 5 bases from V and 4 bases from J; bases unmatched to any gene: 8. The CDR3 coding sequence is TGTGCCAGCAGCGGGGGAGGGGCTGGGTACAATGAGCAGTTCTTC. Amino acids: CASSGGGAGYNEQFF.

This clonotype has ten or more counts. The chain carries TRBV7-2 and TRBJ1-2; 8 bases map to TRBD1. CDR1 and CDR2 from the germline V gene are SGHTA and FQGNSA. The V and J ends lost 1 base and 7 bases, in that order; junction bases with no gene match: 5. The CDR3 has 14 amino acids. DNA of the CDR3: TGTGCCAGCAGCTTAGGGAGGACAGGGTCTGGCTACACCTTC. Amino acid sequence: CASSLGRTGSGYTF.